One sample yielded the 2 T cell receptor beta chains listed below, sequenced in a study of beta chain features in type 1 diabetes. Study-wide results and caveats: Shortening that was moderate but significant affected the TCRB CDR3s of Type 1 diabetes patients in all four CD4+ subsets.

The antigens these receptors bind are not known. Since all of the isolated RNA was reverse transcribed, expressed TCRB transcripts were what got sequenced. Some clones are missing from TCRdb's copy, which holds only in-frame ones; the method was immunoSEQ multiplex PCR. The top ten hold 0.5% of the sample, which has about 190,000 clones, almost 8% seen once. Sequenced input: central memory CD4+ T cells from blood. These receptors were taken from a man aged 18 to 29 with type 1 diabetes.

Only a few counts were recorded for this clone. V usage is TRBV4-3 and J usage is TRBJ1-6; 8 nucleotides agree with TRBD1. V shed 1 base, J shed 10 bases, and the junction held 6 bases outside the gene matches. Germline values: CDR1 LGHNA, CDR2 YSLEER. This CDR3 is built from 15 residues. Written as DNA, the CDR3 is TGCGCCAGCAGCCAAGCGAGCACAGGGGGGTCACCCCTCCACTTT. Protein sequence: CASSQASTGGSPLHF.

The V and J genes are TRBV29-1 and TRBJ2-2; D is possibly TRBD1 (6 bases). The CDR3 sequence is 14 residues long. Germline V CDR1 and CDR2: SQVTM, ANQGSEA. The germline V and J ends were trimmed by 3 bases and 6 bases, with 14 bases remaining between them. The DNA of the CDR3 is TGCAGCGTTGATTACAGGGAAAATTCCGGGGAGCTGTTTTTT. Residues: CSVDYRENSGELFF.